These 30 T cell receptor beta chains were all obtained from the same sample, sequenced in a study of preoperative IRX-2 immunotherapy in early breast cancer. Specified treatment: preoperative locoregional IRX-2 cytokine immunotherapy. Sequenced by immunoSEQ multiplex PCR; TCRdb stores in-frame clones only, minus some. The sample lists under 1,300 clones, around two thirds seen once, with 9.2% in the top ten. The sequences come from tumor tissue, collected before IRX-2 immunotherapy. Receptors were obtained from a human donor with breast cancer.

The chain has TRBV6-8 and TRBJ1-5, with D hard to call. CDR3 length equals 14 residues. Germline V gives CDR1 MNHGY, CDR2 SAAAGT. Trimming shortened V by 10 bases and J by 1 base, and 14 bases separated the two germline ends. CDR3 bases: TGTGCCATCAGCGGGGTGGGGAGCAATCAGCCCCAGCATTTT. Translation: CAISGVGSNQPQHF.

The chain joins TRBV28 to TRBJ1-4, with no clear D. V lost 2 bases and J 8 bases, leaving 12 bases between the germline ends. Germline V gene data show CDR1 as MDHEN and CDR2 as SYDVKM. CDR3 length: 14 amino acids. The chain's CDR3 is CASSLTSGAEKLFF. Written as DNA, the CDR3 is TGTGCCAGCAGTTTAACTTCGGGAGCCGAAAAACTGTTTTTT.

J is TRBJ1-1 and V is TRBV18; 7 nucleotides align to TRBD1. Germline loops: CDR1 KGHSH, CDR2 LQKENI. The CDR3 covers 17 residues. V lost 1 base and J lost 0; bases outside the gene matches: 8. CDR3 region: CASSPLPTGSMNTEAFF. As DNA, the CDR3 is TGTGCCAGCTCACCACTGCCGACAGGGTCCATGAACACTGAAGCTTTCTTT. Drawing the rest from reference TRBV18 and TRBJ1-1, the complete variable domain is NAGVMQNPRHLVRRRGQEARLRCSPMKGHSHVYWYRQLPEEGLKFMVYLQKENIIDESGMPKERFSAEFPKEGPSILRIQQVVRGDSAAYFCASSPLPTGSMNTEAFFGQGTRLTVV.

This clone was seen only a few times. The V gene is TRBV12-5, the J gene TRBJ2-7; 8 bases are shared with TRBD1. CDR3 length: 13 residues. Unmatched junction bases numbered 4, after V lost 2 bases and J lost 7 bases. Germline assignment: CDR1 LGHNT and CDR2 FRNRAP. The CDR3 DNA sequence: TGTGCTAGTGGTTTGTGGACAGGGAGGGAGCAGTACTTC. Amino acids: CASGLWTGREQYF.

The J gene is TRBJ1-2, the V gene TRBV12-5; D might be TRBD1 (5 bases). This CDR3 is built from 12 residues. The germline V gene has CDR1 LGHNT and CDR2 FRNRAP. CDR3 residues: CAAPAGNYGYTF. The CDR3 coding sequence is TGTGCCGCCCCAGCAGGGAACTATGGCTACACCTTC.

V gene TRBV6-8 combines with J gene TRBJ2-7; 7 bases are shared with TRBD2. The CDR3 sequence is 15 residues long. The V segment lost 10 bases and the J segment 2 bases; nucleotides outside the gene matches: 14. Looked up from germline, CDR1 is MNHGY and CDR2 is SAAAGT. For the CDR3, the DNA is TGTGCCACCAAACCTGGTACCGGGACTACCTACGAGCAGTACTTC. Translated: CATKPGTGTTYEQYF.

This clone has just a few counts. The CDR3 here is CASSYSQGWHEQYF. CDR3 nucleotide sequence: TGTGCCAGCAGCTACTCACAGGGGTGGCACGAGCAGTACTTC. The chain uses TRBV11-3 and TRBJ2-7; 7 bases agree with TRBD1. CDR1 is SGHNT and CDR2 is YENEEA in the germline V gene. J lost 5 bases, V lost 4 bases, and 8 bases had no gene match. CDR3 length: 14 residues.

This clone appeared a few times. V is TRBV6-8 and J is TRBJ1-1; D is perhaps TRBD1 (6 bases). V was clipped by 6 bases and J by 4 bases, with 21 bases between them. Germline V gene data show CDR1 as MNHGY and CDR2 as SAAAGT. The CDR3 is made up of 16 amino acids. CDR3 sequence (DNA): TGTGCCAGCAGAAGATCAGGGGAGTGGAGGGTCACTGAAGCTTTCTTT. It specifies CASRRSGEWRVTEAFF.

The chain employs TRBV5-1 and TRBJ2-1; 11 bases line up with TRBD2. V lost 4 bases and J lost 10; bases outside the gene matches: 10. Germline V gene sequence: CDR1 SGHRS, CDR2 YFSETQ. The CDR3 sequence is 15 residues long. In DNA form, the CDR3 reads TGCGCCAGCAGCGGGGGACTAGCGGCCCAGGGGGAGCAGTTCTTC. This codes for CASSGGLAAQGEQFF.

The genes are TRBV19 and TRBJ2-3, with D perhaps TRBD1 or TRBD2 (6 bases each). The CDR3 is made up of 19 amino acids. Trimming took off 5 bases at V and 7 bases at J, with 31 bases between the two ends. CDR1 and CDR2 (germline): LNHDA, SQIVND (reference sequence). CDR3 residues: CASSWGQGSTLAGRNTQYF. The CDR3 nucleotides read TGTGCCAGTAGTTGGGGGCAGGGGTCCACCCTCGCGGGGAGGAATACGCAGTATTTT.

DNA of the CDR3: TGTGCCAGCTCACCTGGGGCGCGGAACACTGAAGCTTTCTTT. It codes for CASSPGARNTEAFF. The chain recombines TRBV18 with TRBJ1-1, with D maybe TRBD1 (5 bases). CDR1 and CDR2 (germline): KGHSH, LQKENI. Trimming removed 3 bases at V and 1 base at J, with 9 bases between. The CDR3 has 14 amino acids.

J is TRBJ2-7 and V is TRBV6-4; tentative D call: TRBD1 (5 bases). The V gene's germline CDR1 is MRHNA and CDR2 SNTAGT. V gave up 6 bases and J gave up 2 bases, with 5 bases separating them. This CDR3 is 11 amino acids long. Here the CDR3 reads CASRQAYEQYF. DNA for the CDR3: TGTGCCAGCAGACAGGCCTACGAGCAGTACTTC.

CDR3 protein: CASSSRVGTDTQYF. The CDR3 coding sequence is TGTGCCAGCAGCTCTAGGGTGGGGACAGATACGCAGTATTTT. The V gene is TRBV11-3, the J gene TRBJ2-3; D gene unclear. The CDR3 extends over 14 amino acids. V shed 4 bases and J shed 3 bases, with 11 bases lying between them. Germline CDR1 SGHNT, CDR2 YENEEA.

Of note for this clone: Sequence at one end of the junction differs from germline and may be a read error. The J gene is TRBJ2-3, the V gene TRBV6-4; D possibly matches TRBD1 or TRBD2 (5 bases each). The CDR3 totals 15 residues. Germline lookup yields CDR1 MRHNA and CDR2 SNTAGT. The CDR3 region is CAISEEDNRGDTQYF. The CDR3 bases are TGTGCCATCAGTGAGGAGGACAACCGGGGAGATACGCAGTATTTT.

The chain combines TRBV19 with TRBJ2-3, with D possibly TRBD1 on 6 matching bases. Trimming shortened V by 5 bases and J by 1 base, and 19 bases separated the two germline ends. The CDR3 is 17 residues long. Germline CDR1 and CDR2: LNHDA and SQIVND (reference sequence). CDR3 nucleotide sequence: TGTGCCAGTAGTTTAAGGGCAGGGGCTTTCGGCACAGATACGCAGTATTTT. Its translation: CASSLRAGAFGTDTQYF.

V is TRBV5-1 and J is TRBJ2-2, with 7 bases lining up with TRBD1. The germline CDR1 and CDR2 sequences are SGHRS and YFSETQ. V lost 4 bases, J lost 4 bases, and 10 bases stayed unmatched. The CDR3 sequence is 16 residues long. This chain's CDR3 is CASSPHDRVGTGELFF. In nucleotides, the CDR3 is TGCGCCAGCAGCCCCCATGACAGGGTGGGCACCGGGGAGCTGTTTTTT.

The chain is built from TRBV19 and TRBJ2-3; 7 nucleotides align to TRBD2. CDR3 length: 14 residues. V dropped 7 bases and J dropped 6; count of bases not matched to a gene: 10. CDR1 is LNHDA, CDR2 SQIVND, per germline (reference sequence). This CDR3 is CASTPGRESDTQYF. The CDR3 region has the DNA TGTGCCAGTACCCCAGGGCGGGAGTCGGATACGCAGTATTTT.

The rearrangement links TRBV5-1 to TRBJ2-3; D might be TRBD2 (6 bases). Per germline, CDR1 SGHRS and CDR2 YFSETQ. Trimming shortened V by 5 bases and J by 6 bases, and 19 bases separated the two germline ends. This CDR3 is built from 15 residues. The CDR3 DNA reads as TGCGCCAGCAGGGTATGGGACTCTTCCCCCGATACGCAGTATTTT. This translates into CASRVWDSSPDTQYF. Drawing the rest from reference TRBV5-1 and TRBJ2-3, the complete variable domain is KAGVTQTPRYLIKTRGQQVTLSCSPISGHRSVSWYQQTPGQGLQFLFEYFSETQRNKGNFPGRFSGRQFSNSRSEMNVSTLELGDSALYLCASRVWDSSPDTQYFGPGTRLTVL.

The genes are TRBV6-8 and TRBJ1-2; weak D call: TRBD1 (5 bases). The CDR3 is made up of 14 amino acids. The V and J ends lost 4 bases and 0 bases respectively, with 9 bases between them. CDR1 and CDR2 from the germline V gene are MNHGY and SAAAGT. The CDR3 spells CASSLAGANYGYTF. In DNA form, the CDR3 reads TGTGCCAGCAGTTTAGCGGGGGCTAACTATGGCTACACCTTC.

CDR3 sequence: CASSLGTNLHSGANVLTF. CDR3 DNA sequence: TGTGCCAGCAGCTTAGGGACGAACCTTCACTCTGGGGCCAACGTCCTGACTTTC. V and J are TRBV11-3 and TRBJ2-6; D is unresolved. The CDR3 is 18 amino acids. Trimming pared 1 base from V and 0 bases from J, leaving 13 bases between. Germline-derived CDR1 and CDR2 are SGHNT and YENEEA.

The gene calls are TRBV28 and TRBJ2-7; 9 nucleotides match TRBD2. The CDR3 is 14 amino acids. V shed 7 bases, J shed 3 bases, and the junction held 7 bases outside the gene matches. Germline V CDR1 and CDR2: MDHEN, SYDVKM. The DNA of the CDR3 is TGTGCCAGCATCACAGCGGGAGGTGGCTACGAGCAGTACTTC. Encoded protein: CASITAGGGYEQYF.

The chain recombines TRBV19 with TRBJ1-4; no clear D. The V end was cut by 4 bases, the J end by 12 bases, with 12 bases between. Germline V gene sequence: CDR1 LNHDA, CDR2 SQIVND (reference sequence). This CDR3 comprises 12 residues. CDR3 sequence: CASSTQREELFF. The CDR3 nucleotides read TGTGCCAGTAGTACCCAACGGGAGGAACTGTTTTTT.

The CDR3 region has the DNA TGCGCCAGCAGCTTGGAGGGGACTAGCGGCGAAGAGACCCAGTACTTC. Translating it yields CASSLEGTSGEETQYF. J is TRBJ2-5 and V is TRBV5-1, with 11 bases fitting TRBD2. Germline V lookup: CDR1 SGHRS, CDR2 YFSETQ. This CDR3 has 16 residues. Trimming cost V 0 bases and J 3 bases; bases outside gene matches: 4.

V gene TRBV29-1 combines with J gene TRBJ1-1; maybe TRBD1 (5 bases). Per the germline V gene, CDR1 is SQVTM and CDR2 is ANQGSEA. There are 13 residues in the CDR3. Trimming cost V 4 bases and J 6 bases, with 15 bases left between them. Written as DNA, the CDR3 is TGCAGCGTTGTTGACAGCAGATATGCTGAAGCTTTCTTT. Protein product: CSVVDSRYAEAFF. The full variable domain, with the rest looked up from reference TRBV29-1 and TRBJ1-1, is SAVISQKPSRDICQRGTSLTIQCQVDSQVTMMFWYRQQPGQSLTLIATANQGSEATYESGFVIDKFPISRPNLTFSTLTVSNMSPEDSSIYLCSVVDSRYAEAFFGQGTRLTVV.

The chain combines TRBV11-1 with TRBJ2-5; maybe TRBD2 (6 bases). CDR1 is SGHAT, CDR2 FQDESV, per germline (reference sequence). Trimming shortened V by 3 bases and J by 1 base, and 15 bases separated the two germline ends. CDR3 size: 16 residues. CDR3 in amino acids: CASSLARGEIQETQYF. Written as DNA, the CDR3 is TGTGCCAGCAGCTTGGCTCGCGGGGAAATCCAAGAGACCCAGTACTTC.

The chain joins TRBV28 to TRBJ2-4; D ambiguous. The CDR3 is made up of 13 amino acids. Trimming cost V 4 bases and J 2 bases, with 6 bases left between them. CDR1 MDHEN and CDR2 SYDVKM come from the germline V gene. In DNA, the CDR3 is TGTGCCAGCAGTTCAGTCCCCAAAAACATTCAGTACTTC. The encoded protein is CASSSVPKNIQYF.

The rearrangement links TRBV19 to TRBJ1-5; possibly TRBD1 for D (6 bases). This CDR3 spans 16 amino acids. Germline V lookup: CDR1 LNHDA, CDR2 SQIVND (reference sequence). Trimming cost V 3 bases and J 2 bases, with 14 bases left between them. The CDR3 DNA is TGTGCCAGTAGTATCTTGGGCAGGGGTGGCAATCAGCCCCAGCATTTT. It translates to CASSILGRGGNQPQHF. Full variable domain (missing parts from reference TRBV19 and TRBJ1-5): DGGITQSPKYLFRKEGQNVTLSCEQNLNHDAMYWYRQDPGQGLRLIYYSQIVNDFQKGDIAEGYSVSREKKESFPLTVTSAQKNPTAFYLCASSILGRGGNQPQHFGDGTRLSIL.

CDR3: CASSARGGATYEQYF. DNA for the CDR3: TGTGCCAGCAGCGCCCGTGGGGGGGCAACCTACGAGCAGTACTTC. V gene TRBV11-3 combines with J gene TRBJ2-7; D may be TRBD2 (7 bases). CDR3 length equals 15 residues. Germline CDR1 SGHNT, CDR2 YENEEA. Trimming took off 5 bases at V and 2 bases at J, with 16 bases between the two ends. Full variable domain (remainder filled in from reference TRBV11-3 and TRBJ2-7): EAGVVQSPRYKIIEKKQPVAFWCNPISGHNTLYWYLQNLGQGPELLIRYENEEAVDDSQLPKDRFSAERLKGVDSTLKIQPAELGDSAVYLCASSARGGATYEQYFGPGTRLTVT.

This clone was counted only a few times. The gene calls are TRBV5-1 and TRBJ1-4; TRBD1 aligns across 7 bases. The V gene end was trimmed by 0 bases and the J gene end by 7 bases; junction bases not matched to a gene: 6. Germline loops: CDR1 SGHRS, CDR2 YFSETQ. The CDR3 runs 15 residues. CDR3 bases: TGCGCCAGCAGCTTGGATCCAGGGGGTGTTGAAAAACTGTTTTTT. Translated, it gives CASSLDPGGVEKLFF.

The chain joins TRBV25-1 to TRBJ2-6, with unresolved D. The germline V gene encodes CDR1 MGHDK and CDR2 SYGVNS. The CDR3 loop spans 14 amino acids. The V gene lost 4 bases and the J gene lost 0 bases, with 4 bases spanning the gap. CDR3 residues: CASSGPSGANVLTF. The CDR3 coding sequence is TGTGCCAGCAGTGGGCCCTCTGGGGCCAACGTCCTGACTTTC.